Presented here are 20 T cell receptor beta chains from one specimen sequenced in a study of blood T cell repertoires in COVID-19. Method: immunoSEQ multiplex PCR; TCRdb's copy keeps in-frame clones and lacks some. The table lists fewer than 150,000 clones, around nine tenths of them singletons. Sequencing was done on a sample of peripheral blood. All receptors come from a middle-aged woman with acute or convalescent COVID-19.

This chain connects TRBV7-6 to TRBJ2-1; the match to TRBD2 covers 13 bases. The ends lost 1 base at V and 0 bases at J; junction bases unmatched: 3. From germline, CDR1 is SGHVS and CDR2 FNYEAQ. This CDR3 region has 18 residues. CDR3 sequence (DNA): TGTGCCAGCAGCTTAGTCAGGACTAGCGGGAGCTCCTACAATGAGCAGTTCTTC. Translated, it gives CASSLVRTSGSSYNEQFF.

There are a few counts of this clone. The genes are TRBV5-4 and TRBJ2-7, with D hard to call. Germline lookup yields CDR1 SGHNT and CDR2 YYREEE (reference sequence). The CDR3 covers 15 residues. Trimming removed 4 bases from V and 3 bases from J, with 17 bases in between. This CDR3 reads CASSPGSSHLYEQYF. CDR3 nucleotides: TGTGCCAGCAGCCCCGGATCTAGTCACCTCTACGAGCAGTACTTC. The entire variable domain, with the rest obtained from reference TRBV5-4 and TRBJ2-7, is as follows: ETGVTQSPTHLIKTRGQQVTLRCSSQSGHNTVSWYQQALGQGPQFIFQYYREEENGRGNFPPRFSGLQFPNYSSELNVNALELDDSALYLCASSPGSSHLYEQYFGPGTRLTVT.

The chain uses TRBV5-1 and TRBJ1-6, with unresolved D. This CDR3 has 14 residues. The V end was cut by 4 bases, the J end by 9 bases, with 14 bases between. Germline CDR1 reads SGHRS; CDR2 reads YFSETQ. The CDR3 is CASSPDGASSPLHF. The CDR3 DNA reads as TGCGCCAGCAGCCCTGACGGTGCTAGTTCACCCCTCCACTTT. The full variable domain, in which reference TRBV5-1 and TRBJ1-6 provide the parts outside the CDR3, is KAGVTQTPRYLIKTRGQQVTLSCSPISGHRSVSWYQQTPGQGLQFLFEYFSETQRNKGNFPGRFSGRQFSNSRSEMNVSTLELGDSALYLCASSPDGASSPLHFGNGTRLTVT.

CDR3 nucleotide sequence: TGTGCCAGTGGACCGGGACTTTACCAAGAGACCCAGTACTTC. Protein: CASGPGLYQETQYF. The chain has TRBV9 and TRBJ2-5, with D possibly TRBD2 on 6 matching bases. The CDR3 extends over 14 amino acids. V was trimmed by 8 bases and J by 0 bases, leaving 14 bases between them. The germline V gene has CDR1 SGDLS and CDR2 YYNGEE.

DNA of the CDR3: TGTGCCAGCAGCTTAAGGACTAGCGGTCAAGAGACCCAGTACTTC. It translates to CASSLRTSGQETQYF. The V and J genes are TRBV7-2 and TRBJ2-5, with 10 bases identical to TRBD2. Germline-derived CDR1 and CDR2 are SGHTA and FQGNSA. J lost 2 bases, V lost 2 bases, and 2 bases had no gene match. CDR3 size: 15 residues.

The CDR3 coding sequence is TGTGCCAGCAGCTCCCAGGCGAACACCGGGGAGCTGTTTTTT. It yields the protein CASSSQANTGELFF. The gene calls are TRBV7-9 and TRBJ2-2; no clear D. The CDR3 runs to 14 residues. V was pared by 4 bases and J by 0 bases, with 6 bases between. Germline loops: CDR1 SEHNR, CDR2 FQNEAQ (reference sequence).

The rearrangement uses TRBV30 and TRBJ2-5; 12 bases are shared with TRBD2. The length of the CDR3 is 14 residues. The V and J ends lost 2 bases and 3 bases, in that order; junction bases with no gene match: 1. The germline gives CDR1 GTSNPN, CDR2 SVGIG (reference sequence). Written as DNA, the CDR3 is TGTGCCTGGAGTTGGACTAGCGGGAAAGAGACCCAGTACTTC. Residues: CAWSWTSGKETQYF.

The chain has TRBV5-6 and TRBJ2-7; no clear D. Per the germline V gene, CDR1 is SGHDT and CDR2 is YYEEEE. V lost 2 bases, J lost 0 bases, and 6 bases lay in between. This CDR3 region has 13 residues. The CDR3 here is CASSLEISYEQYF. The DNA for the CDR3 is TGTGCCAGCAGCTTAGAGATCTCCTACGAGCAGTACTTC.

The chain couples TRBV7-9 to TRBJ2-1; D gene unclear. The CDR3 sequence is 12 residues long. Per the germline V gene, CDR1 is SEHNR and CDR2 is FQNEAQ (reference sequence). V lost 8 bases to trimming and J lost 0 bases, with 5 bases between them. In DNA, the CDR3 is TGTGCCAGCCGGAGCTCCTACAATGAGCAGTTCTTC. Translation: CASRSSYNEQFF. Full variable domain (remainder filled in from reference TRBV7-9 and TRBJ2-1): DTGVSQNPRHKITKRGQNVTFRCDPISEHNRLYWYRQTLGQGPEFLTYFQNEAQLEKSRLLSDRFSAERPKGSFSTLEIQRTEQGDSAMYLCASRSSYNEQFFGPGTRLTVL.

This sequence joins TRBV19 and TRBJ2-7; 8 bases agree with TRBD2. The germline V gene has CDR1 LNHDA and CDR2 SQIVND (reference sequence). The CDR3 runs 15 residues. V was clipped by 3 bases and J by 0 bases; unmatched bases: 4. CDR3 in DNA: TGTGCCAGTAGTATGGCGGGAGGAAGCTCCTACGAGCAGTACTTC. It codes for CASSMAGGSSYEQYF.

V gene TRBV5-1 combines with J gene TRBJ1-2, with unresolved D. Germline CDR1 SGHRS, CDR2 YFSETQ. Trimming left V 1 base short and J 0 bases short, with 4 bases between. This CDR3 spans 13 amino acids. Here the CDR3 reads CASSLSSNYGYTF. CDR3 coding DNA: TGCGCCAGCAGCTTGTCCTCTAACTATGGCTACACCTTC.

The V call is TRBV14, the J call TRBJ2-1; tentative D call: TRBD1 (5 bases). Germline CDR1 and CDR2: SGHDN and FVKESK. Trimming removed 0 bases from V and 6 bases from J, with 12 bases in between. This CDR3 comprises 15 residues. The CDR3 here is CASSQEWSRVNEQFF. CDR3 nucleotides: TGTGCCAGCAGCCAAGAGTGGTCCAGGGTCAATGAGCAGTTCTTC. Full variable domain (outside the CDR3, taken from reference TRBV14 and TRBJ2-1): EAGVTQFPSHSVIEKGQTVTLRCDPISGHDNLYWYRRVMGKEIKFLLHFVKESKQDESGMPNNRFLAERTGGTYSTLKVQPAELEDSGVYFCASSQEWSRVNEQFFGPGTRLTVL.

The CDR3 reads CASSIPAGIYTEAFF. The CDR3 DNA sequence: TGTGCCAGTAGTATCCCTGCGGGTATATACACTGAAGCTTTCTTT. V is TRBV19 and J is TRBJ1-1; D gene unclear. The CDR3 runs 15 residues. CDR1 and CDR2 (germline): LNHDA, SQIVND (reference sequence). With 3 bases removed from V and 3 bases from J, the gap between germline ends came to 14 bases.

V is TRBV5-1 and J is TRBJ2-3; 7 positions match TRBD2. The germline V gene encodes CDR1 SGHRS and CDR2 YFSETQ. There are 18 residues in the CDR3. V lost 2 bases to trimming and J lost 1 base; unmatched junction nucleotides: 13. In DNA, the CDR3 is TGCGCCAGCAGCTTTTTCGGGGGGTTAGACACGGGCACAGATACGCAGTATTTT. Translating gives CASSFFGGLDTGTDTQYF.

The gene calls are TRBV30 and TRBJ1-2; D might be TRBD1 (6 bases). CDR3 length equals 13 residues. V was pared by 3 bases and J by 2 bases, with 10 bases between. Germline lookup yields CDR1 GTSNPN and CDR2 SVGIG (reference sequence). This CDR3 is CAWSGQPNYGYTF. DNA for the CDR3: TGTGCCTGGAGCGGACAGCCGAACTATGGCTACACCTTC.

The chain carries TRBV6-5 and TRBJ1-4, with D unresolved. Germline-derived CDR1 and CDR2 are MNHEY and SVGAGI. V lost 4 bases to trimming and J lost 7 bases, with 13 bases between them. The CDR3 length is 14 residues. The CDR3 loop reads CASSLTRGSEKLFF. CDR3 sequence (DNA): TGTGCCAGCAGTTTGACCCGGGGTAGTGAAAAACTGTTTTTT.

CDR3 residues: CASSVEPYSYEQYF. For the CDR3, the DNA is TGTGCCAGCAGCGTGGAGCCTTACTCCTACGAGCAGTACTTC. This chain connects TRBV9 to TRBJ2-7; D remains ambiguous. Germline V gene data show CDR1 as SGDLS and CDR2 as YYNGEE. The CDR3 is made up of 14 amino acids. V shed 2 bases and J shed 0 bases, with 9 bases lying between them.

J is TRBJ2-5 and V is TRBV18; 7 positions agree with TRBD2. Losses at the gene ends were 6 bases for V and 1 base for J; bases not matched to a gene: 2. Germline CDR1 is KGHSH and CDR2 is LQKENI. This CDR3 comprises 13 residues. The chain's CDR3 is CASSGTTQETQYF. The CDR3 nucleotides read TGTGCCAGCTCCGGGACTACCCAAGAGACCCAGTACTTC.

The chain is built from TRBV7-2 and TRBJ2-7, with 7 bases matching TRBD2. CDR3 size: 15 residues. The junction had 7 bases not matched to a gene; V was cut back by 1 base and J by 4 bases. In germline, CDR1 is SGHTA, CDR2 FQGNSA. In DNA form, the CDR3 reads TGTGCCAGCAGCTTAGATGGCAGGGAGGGATACGAGCAGTACTTC. Amino acids: CASSLDGREGYEQYF.

This chain links TRBV10-3 with TRBJ1-2, with 12 bases fitting TRBD1. The J segment lost 7 bases and the V segment lost 5 bases, leaving 11 bases of the junction unmatched. The CDR3 is 16 residues long. CDR1 and CDR2 from the germline V gene are ENHRY and SYGVKD. Here the CDR3 DNA reads TGTGCCATCAGTCCACCCCAAGGGACAGGGGGCTCTGGCTACACCTTC. This sequence encodes CAISPPQGTGGSGYTF.